The 31 T cell receptor beta chains below all came from one sample that was sequenced in a study of cytomegalovirus exposure and HLA in healthy donors. The PCR was carried out with 60 Vbeta primers and 13 Jbeta primers. Generated by immunoSEQ multiplex PCR, the TCRdb table keeps only in-frame clones and is missing some. The table has 170,000 or so clones, 83% seen once. Sequencing was done on a sample of PBMCs. These receptors all stem from a man aged 45-60 years in good health and CMV-seronegative.

The chain has TRBV19 and TRBJ1-5; the D is unclear. The ends were cut back, 7 bases at V and 0 bases at J, with 13 bases in the middle. The CDR3 has 15 amino acids. Germline CDR1 reads LNHDA; CDR2 reads SQIVND (reference sequence). The CDR3 sequence: CASTFAGYSNQPQHF. The CDR3 nucleotides read TGTGCCAGTACTTTCGCAGGCTATAGCAATCAGCCCCAGCATTTT.

The chain combines TRBV5-1 with TRBJ2-5; a possible D gene is TRBD2 (6 bases). The CDR3 is 15 residues long. V was pared by 2 bases and J by 0 bases, with 11 bases between. CDR1 is SGHRS and CDR2 is YFSETQ in the germline V gene. This CDR3 reads CASSFLGGDQETQYF. The CDR3 DNA is TGCGCCAGCAGCTTTTTGGGCGGGGACCAAGAGACCCAGTACTTC.

The rearrangement uses TRBV7-8 and TRBJ2-7; 7 nucleotides align to TRBD1. The CDR3 has 13 residues. Trimming removed 3 bases from V and 3 bases from J; junction bases left unmatched: 2. CDR1 is SGHVS, CDR2 FQNEAQ, per germline. CDR3: CASSFNRGYEQYF. Written as DNA, the CDR3 is TGTGCCAGCAGCTTTAACAGGGGCTACGAGCAGTACTTC.

This clone was seen a handful of times. The V gene is TRBV6-6, the J gene TRBJ2-7; 7 bases map to TRBD1. The ends lost 7 bases at V and 0 bases at J; junction bases unmatched: 3. Germline assignment: CDR1 MNHNY and CDR2 SVGAGI (reference sequence). CDR3 size: 13 residues. The CDR3 reads CASIQGISYEQYF. The DNA of the CDR3 is TGTGCCAGCATACAGGGGATCTCCTACGAGCAGTACTTC.

The chain has TRBV18 and TRBJ1-2, with D tentatively TRBD1 (5 bases). V was clipped by 4 bases and J by 3 bases, with 27 bases between them. The CDR3 sequence is 19 residues long. Germline V gene sequence: CDR1 KGHSH, CDR2 LQKENI. The CDR3: CASSQRRVLLGENDYGYTF. DNA of the CDR3: TGTGCCAGCTCACAACGACGGGTCCTCCTAGGGGAAAACGACTATGGCTACACCTTC.

V is TRBV7-9 and J is TRBJ2-3, with TRBD2 matching 7 bases. The J segment lost 2 bases and the V segment lost 5 bases, leaving 4 bases of the junction unmatched. CDR1 is SEHNR and CDR2 is FQNEAQ in the germline V gene (reference sequence). The CDR3 extends over 14 amino acids. The CDR3 region has the DNA TGTGCCAGCAGCGCCGGGACTACCACAGATACGCAGTATTTT. Translation gives CASSAGTTTDTQYF.

The chain links TRBV6-5 to TRBJ2-7; possibly TRBD1 for D (6 bases). The ends were cut back, 7 bases at V and 4 bases at J, with 17 bases in the middle. This CDR3 comprises 14 residues. Germline values: CDR1 MNHEY, CDR2 SVGAGI. CDR3 amino acids: CASTEGLQGYEQYF. The CDR3 DNA is TGTGCCAGCACCGAGGGTCTACAGGGATACGAGCAGTACTTC.

The rearrangement uses TRBV25-1 and TRBJ2-3; 8 positions match TRBD1. V lost 3 bases to trimming and J lost 6 bases; unmatched junction nucleotides: 8. Germline V gene lookup returns CDR1 MGHDK and CDR2 SYGVNS. This CDR3 is 15 amino acids long. CDR3 nucleotide sequence: TGTGCCAGCAGTGACGACAGGGGCGTTGCGGATACGCAGTATTTT. The encoded protein is CASSDDRGVADTQYF. Complete variable domain (other parts from reference TRBV25-1 and TRBJ2-3): EADIYQTPRYLVIGTGKKITLECSQTMGHDKMYWYQQDPGMELHLIHYSYGVNSTEKGDLSSESTVSRIRTEHFPLTLESARPSHTSQYLCASSDDRGVADTQYFGPGTRLTVL.

This clone turned up a few times. The V gene is TRBV5-1, the J gene TRBJ2-1; no clear D gene. The germline V gene has CDR1 SGHRS and CDR2 YFSETQ. Trimming removed 2 bases at V and 0 bases at J, with 12 bases between. The CDR3 covers 16 residues. Here the CDR3 reads CASSFLQLYSYNEQFF. CDR3 nucleotides: TGCGCCAGCAGCTTCTTGCAGTTATACTCCTACAATGAGCAGTTCTTC.

The chain employs TRBV29-1 and TRBJ1-3; tentatively, D is TRBD1 (6 bases). CDR1 SQVTM and CDR2 ANQGSEA come from the germline V gene. V was pared by 6 bases and J by 2 bases, with 11 bases between. This CDR3 comprises 13 residues. CDR3: CSVGAGTGNTIYF. Here the CDR3 DNA reads TGCAGCGTGGGGGCAGGGACTGGAAACACCATATATTTT.

The V and J genes are TRBV6-5 and TRBJ2-3; TRBD1 aligns across 7 bases. This CDR3 contains 15 residues. The V gene's germline CDR1 is MNHEY and CDR2 SVGAGI. Germline trimming cut 2 bases from V and 3 bases from J; bases unmatched to any gene: 5. The CDR3, as DNA: TGTGCCAGCAGTTACACCGGGACAGCAACAGATACGCAGTATTTT. As protein: CASSYTGTATDTQYF.

The genes are TRBV9 and TRBJ1-1; D remains unclear. CDR1 and CDR2 (germline): SGDLS, YYNGEE. CDR3 length equals 13 residues. Trimming removed 4 bases at V and 3 bases at J, with 10 bases between. CDR3 coding DNA: TGTGCCAGCAGCCTACTTCGGGACACTGAAGCTTTCTTT. Amino acid sequence: CASSLLRDTEAFF.

The rearrangement uses TRBV29-1 and TRBJ2-5; TRBD1 matches 7 bases. Germline V lookup: CDR1 SQVTM, CDR2 ANQGSEA. V lost 5 bases and J lost 4; bases outside the gene matches: 7. The CDR3 covers 13 residues. CDR3 in DNA: TGCAGCGTTTCCGGGACAGCGGTAGAGACCCAGTACTTC. It encodes CSVSGTAVETQYF.

The chain links TRBV6-5 to TRBJ1-3; the match to TRBD1 covers 9 bases. CDR1 and CDR2 (germline): MNHEY, SVGAGI. The CDR3 runs 15 residues. Trimming at V came to 4 bases and at J to 4 bases, leaving 5 bases not matched to a gene. CDR3 nucleotides: TGTGCCAGCAGTTCGACAGGGGGTGAGGGAAACACCATATATTTT. Protein sequence: CASSSTGGEGNTIYF.

The V gene is TRBV5-1, the J gene TRBJ1-4; no reliable D call. The CDR3 consists of 14 residues. V dropped 3 bases and J dropped 7 bases, with 13 bases sitting between them. Germline V CDR1 and CDR2: SGHRS, YFSETQ. CDR3 sequence (DNA): TGCGCCAGCAGCTCCCTCGCCACTGGTGAAAAACTGTTTTTT. Residues: CASSSLATGEKLFF. Supplemented by reference TRBV5-1 and TRBJ1-4, the full variable domain reads KAGVTQTPRYLIKTRGQQVTLSCSPISGHRSVSWYQQTPGQGLQFLFEYFSETQRNKGNFPGRFSGRQFSNSRSEMNVSTLELGDSALYLCASSSLATGEKLFFGSGTQLSVL.

The gene calls are TRBV29-1 and TRBJ2-7, with TRBD1 identical over 8 bases. The V gene end was trimmed by 7 bases and the J gene end by 5 bases; junction bases not matched to a gene: 7. CDR1 and CDR2 from the germline V gene are SQVTM and ANQGSEA. This CDR3 contains 12 residues. The CDR3 sequence: CSAHGQGNEQYF. DNA of the CDR3: TGCAGCGCACATGGACAGGGAAACGAGCAGTACTTC.

The chain uses TRBV6-5 and TRBJ1-2, with a weak D call TRBD1 (6 bases). This CDR3 comprises 15 residues. Trimming left V 6 bases short and J 4 bases short, with 18 bases between. The germline CDR1 and CDR2 sequences are MNHEY and SVGAGI. For the CDR3, the DNA is TGTGCCAGCAGCCCCTCGGGAGGGGGGGGCTATGGCTACACCTTC. Its protein is CASSPSGGGGYGYTF.

The chain has TRBV19 and TRBJ2-2; 9 positions match TRBD2. This CDR3 region has 16 residues. CDR1 and CDR2 (germline): LNHDA, SQIVND (reference sequence). V trimming: 8 bases; J trimming: 3 bases; junction bases outside the gene matches: 10. CDR3 residues: CASRPASGVHTGELFF. In DNA, the CDR3 is TGTGCCAGTCGCCCAGCTAGCGGGGTCCACACCGGGGAGCTGTTTTTT. The full variable domain, rest sourced from reference TRBV19 and TRBJ2-2, is DGGITQSPKYLFRKEGQNVTLSCEQNLNHDAMYWYRQDPGQGLRLIYYSQIVNDFQKGDIAEGYSVSREKKESFPLTVTSAQKNPTAFYLCASRPASGVHTGELFFGEGSRLTVL.

The genes are TRBV5-1 and TRBJ1-1; 7 positions agree with TRBD1. This CDR3 spans 14 amino acids. V was clipped by 3 bases and J by 6 bases; unmatched bases: 8. Germline values: CDR1 SGHRS, CDR2 YFSETQ. CDR3 protein: CASSSNRGTAEAFF. The CDR3 region has the DNA TGCGCCAGCAGCTCGAACAGGGGTACCGCTGAAGCTTTCTTT.

As to this clone: The junction differs from germline at one of its ends, possibly a read error. This chain connects TRBV7-9 to TRBJ2-5; 7 bases match TRBD2. The CDR3 length is 15 residues. In germline, CDR1 is SEHNR, CDR2 FQNEAQ (reference sequence). The CDR3 region has the DNA TGTTCCAGCAGCTCAGGACTAGGTGTGAGAGAGACCCAGTACTTC. Its protein product is CSSSSGLGVRETQYF.

This clone was observed a single time. J is TRBJ2-3 and V is TRBV15, with TRBD2 matching over 8 bases. V gave up 8 bases and J gave up 4 bases; unmatched junction bases: 11. There are 15 residues in the CDR3. CDR1 LNHNV and CDR2 YYDKDF come from the germline V gene (reference sequence). The CDR3 nucleotides read TGTGCCACCCGCCGCGACCAAGCGGGGGCAGATACGCAGTATTTT. It codes for CATRRDQAGADTQYF.

The chain combines TRBV7-2 with TRBJ2-7, with 10 bases lining up with TRBD1. Trimming at V came to 6 bases and at J to 4 bases, leaving 15 bases not matched to a gene. CDR1 is SGHTA and CDR2 is FQGNSA in the germline V gene. The CDR3 spans 17 residues. CDR3 sequence: CASRTTRQGQGNYEQYF. The CDR3, as DNA: TGTGCCAGCAGAACGACGCGCCAGGGACAGGGGAATTACGAGCAGTACTTC.

V gene TRBV6-6 combines with J gene TRBJ1-2, with TRBD1 identical over 11 bases. This CDR3 spans 12 amino acids. Germline lookup yields CDR1 MNHNY and CDR2 SVGAGI (reference sequence). The V and J ends lost 6 bases and 6 bases, in that order; junction bases with no gene match: 0. The CDR3 loop reads CASRGQGDGYTF. In nucleotides, the CDR3 is TGTGCCAGCAGGGGACAGGGGGATGGCTACACCTTC.

This clone was found once. The chain combines TRBV10-3 with TRBJ2-5; the D is unclear. Trimming left V 0 bases short and J 2 bases short, with 10 bases between. The CDR3 has 15 residues. From germline, CDR1 is ENHRY and CDR2 SYGVKD. CDR3 sequence: CAISESGANQETQYF. CDR3 in DNA: TGTGCCATCAGTGAGTCGGGCGCAAATCAAGAGACCCAGTACTTC.

The chain has TRBV28 and TRBJ1-1, with a possible D match to TRBD1 (5 bases). The CDR3 consists of 12 residues. Germline CDR1 MDHEN, CDR2 SYDVKM. Between the trimmed V and J ends, which lost 5 bases and 4 bases, there was a span of 8 bases. DNA of the CDR3: TGTGCCAGCAGTGCAGGGATCACTGAAGCTTTCTTT. Translated: CASSAGITEAFF.

This clone was counted only a few times. The J gene is TRBJ2-3, the V gene TRBV2; the D is unclear. The germline V gene has CDR1 SNHLY and CDR2 FYNNEI. Trimming stripped 3 bases from V and 3 bases from J, with 7 bases between. CDR3 length: 13 amino acids. The CDR3 spells CASSDPGTDTQYF. In nucleotides, the CDR3 is TGTGCCAGCAGTGATCCAGGTACAGATACGCAGTATTTT.

The CDR3 sequence is CASSLLRGQVNTEAFF. Written as DNA, the CDR3 is TGTGCCAGCAGTTTATTGAGGGGGCAGGTGAACACTGAAGCTTTCTTT. This sequence joins TRBV28 and TRBJ1-1; 7 bases map to TRBD1. Trimming removed 1 base from V and 0 bases from J; junction bases left unmatched: 5. CDR1 and CDR2 (germline): MDHEN, SYDVKM. The CDR3 extends over 16 amino acids.

The genes are TRBV5-1 and TRBJ2-2; D is perhaps TRBD1 (6 bases). V lost 0 bases and J 4 bases, leaving 7 bases between the germline ends. Germline loops: CDR1 SGHRS, CDR2 YFSETQ. This CDR3 has 14 residues. For the CDR3, the DNA is TGCGCCAGCAGCTTGGGCAGGGGCACCGGGGAGCTGTTTTTT. Translating it yields CASSLGRGTGELFF.

This rearrangement joins TRBV6-5 to TRBJ1-4; 8 positions agree with TRBD1. V lost 6 bases to trimming and J lost 4 bases; unmatched junction nucleotides: 7. The CDR3 contains 15 residues. Germline V gives CDR1 MNHEY, CDR2 SVGAGI. As DNA, the CDR3 is TGTGCCAGCAGACTGGGACAGGAGCTTAATGAAAAACTGTTTTTT. Translated, it gives CASRLGQELNEKLFF.

The chain has TRBV7-8 and TRBJ2-6; 15 positions agree with TRBD2. Germline V gives CDR1 SGHVS, CDR2 FQNEAQ. This CDR3 has 18 amino acids. Trimming took 8 bases from V and 1 from J; bases not matched to a gene: 6. The DNA of the CDR3 is TGTGCCAGCGCCAGGACTAGCGGGGGGGTGTCTGGGGCCAACGTCCTGACTTTC. This translates into CASARTSGGVSGANVLTF.

V is TRBV28 and J is TRBJ2-3, with D hard to call. V gave up 4 bases and J gave up 1 base, with 6 bases separating them. Germline CDR1 MDHEN, CDR2 SYDVKM. The CDR3 is 13 amino acids. CDR3 DNA: TGTGCCAGCAGTTACAGCCGCACAGATACGCAGTATTTT. This translates into CASSYSRTDTQYF.